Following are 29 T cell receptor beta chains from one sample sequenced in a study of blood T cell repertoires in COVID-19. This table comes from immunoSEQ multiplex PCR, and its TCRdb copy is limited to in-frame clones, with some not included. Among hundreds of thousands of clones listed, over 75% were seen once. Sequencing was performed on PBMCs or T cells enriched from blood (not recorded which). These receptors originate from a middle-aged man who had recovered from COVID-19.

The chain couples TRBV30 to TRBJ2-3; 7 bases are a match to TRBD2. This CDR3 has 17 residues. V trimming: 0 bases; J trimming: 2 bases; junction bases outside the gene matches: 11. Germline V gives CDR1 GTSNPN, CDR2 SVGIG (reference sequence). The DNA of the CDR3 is TGTGCCTGGAGTGTTCCCCCTGTCCGGGGGGACACAGATACGCAGTATTTT. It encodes CAWSVPPVRGDTDTQYF.

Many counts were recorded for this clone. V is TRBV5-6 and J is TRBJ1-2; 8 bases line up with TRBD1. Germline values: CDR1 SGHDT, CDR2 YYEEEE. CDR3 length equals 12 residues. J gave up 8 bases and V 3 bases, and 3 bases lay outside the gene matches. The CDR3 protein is CASSYDRGGYTF. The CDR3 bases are TGTGCCAGCAGCTACGACAGGGGCGGCTACACCTTC.

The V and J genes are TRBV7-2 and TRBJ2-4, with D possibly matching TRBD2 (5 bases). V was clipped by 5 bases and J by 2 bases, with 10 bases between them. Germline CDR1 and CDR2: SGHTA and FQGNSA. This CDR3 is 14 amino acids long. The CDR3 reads CASSAPSPKNIQYF. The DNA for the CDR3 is TGTGCCAGCAGCGCCCCTAGCCCCAAAAACATTCAGTACTTC.

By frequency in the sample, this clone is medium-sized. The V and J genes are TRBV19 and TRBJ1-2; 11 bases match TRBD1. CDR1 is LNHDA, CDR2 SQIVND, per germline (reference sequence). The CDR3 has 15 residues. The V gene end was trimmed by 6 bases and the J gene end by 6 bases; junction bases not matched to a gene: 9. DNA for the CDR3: TGTGCCAGTAGCAACCGGGACAGGGGGAGGAATGGCTACACCTTC. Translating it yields CASSNRDRGRNGYTF. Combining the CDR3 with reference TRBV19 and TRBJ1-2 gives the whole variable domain DGGITQSPKYLFRKEGQNVTLSCEQNLNHDAMYWYRQDPGQGLRLIYYSQIVNDFQKGDIAEGYSVSREKKESFPLTVTSAQKNPTAFYLCASSNRDRGRNGYTFGSGTRLTVV.

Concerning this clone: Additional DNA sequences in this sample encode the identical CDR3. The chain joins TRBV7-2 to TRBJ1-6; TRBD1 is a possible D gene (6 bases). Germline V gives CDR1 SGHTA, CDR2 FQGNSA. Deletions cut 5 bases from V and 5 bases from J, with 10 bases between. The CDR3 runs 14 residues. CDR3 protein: CASSRGQHNSPLHF. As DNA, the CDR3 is TGTGCCAGCAGCCGGGGACAACATAATTCACCCCTCCACTTT.

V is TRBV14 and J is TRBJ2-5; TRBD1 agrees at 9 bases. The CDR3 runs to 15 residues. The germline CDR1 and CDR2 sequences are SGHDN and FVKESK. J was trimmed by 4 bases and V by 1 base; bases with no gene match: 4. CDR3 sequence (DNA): TGTGCCAGCAGCCAAGGTGGACAGGGGCGAGAGACCCAGTACTTC. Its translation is CASSQGGQGRETQYF.

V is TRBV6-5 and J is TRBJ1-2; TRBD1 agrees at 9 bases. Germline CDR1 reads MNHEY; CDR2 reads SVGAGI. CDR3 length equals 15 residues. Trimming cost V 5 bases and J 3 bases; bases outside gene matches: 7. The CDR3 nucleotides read TGTGCCAGCAGTCAAACGGACAGGGGATACTATGGCTACACCTTC. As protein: CASSQTDRGYYGYTF.

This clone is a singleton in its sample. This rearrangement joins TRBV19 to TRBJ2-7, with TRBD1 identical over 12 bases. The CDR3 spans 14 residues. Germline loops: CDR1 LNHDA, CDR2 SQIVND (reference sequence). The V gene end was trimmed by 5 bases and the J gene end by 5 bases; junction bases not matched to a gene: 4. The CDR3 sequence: CASSGRDRGHEQYF. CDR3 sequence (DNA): TGTGCCAGTAGTGGCCGGGACAGGGGGCACGAGCAGTACTTC.

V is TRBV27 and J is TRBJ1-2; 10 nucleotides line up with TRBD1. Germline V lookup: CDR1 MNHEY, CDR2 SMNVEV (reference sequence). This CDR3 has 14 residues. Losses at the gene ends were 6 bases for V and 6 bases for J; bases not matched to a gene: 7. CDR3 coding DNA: TGTGCCAGCAGGGTGACAGGGGGCGCTCATGGCTACACCTTC. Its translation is CASRVTGGAHGYTF.

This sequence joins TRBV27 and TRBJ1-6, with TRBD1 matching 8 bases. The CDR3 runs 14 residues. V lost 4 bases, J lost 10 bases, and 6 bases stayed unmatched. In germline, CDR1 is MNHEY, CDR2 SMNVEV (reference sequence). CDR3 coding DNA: TGTGCCAGCAGTTCCGACAGGGGTTACTCACCCCTCCACTTT. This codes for CASSSDRGYSPLHF.

CDR3 DNA: TGTGCCAGTAGTCCTGGACAGGGATATTCACCCCTCCACTTT. Protein product: CASSPGQGYSPLHF. The V gene is TRBV19, the J gene TRBJ1-6; 8 bases map to TRBD1. The CDR3 runs 14 residues. Per the germline V gene, CDR1 is LNHDA and CDR2 is SQIVND (reference sequence). The J segment lost 8 bases and the V segment lost 5 bases, leaving 5 bases of the junction unmatched.

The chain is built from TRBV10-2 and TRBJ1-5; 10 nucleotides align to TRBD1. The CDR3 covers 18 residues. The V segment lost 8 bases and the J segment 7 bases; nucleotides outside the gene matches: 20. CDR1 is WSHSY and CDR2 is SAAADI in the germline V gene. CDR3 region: CASGRADLDRGRGQPQHF. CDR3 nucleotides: TGCGCCAGCGGGCGGGCCGATCTAGACAGGGGGCGGGGGCAGCCCCAGCATTTT.

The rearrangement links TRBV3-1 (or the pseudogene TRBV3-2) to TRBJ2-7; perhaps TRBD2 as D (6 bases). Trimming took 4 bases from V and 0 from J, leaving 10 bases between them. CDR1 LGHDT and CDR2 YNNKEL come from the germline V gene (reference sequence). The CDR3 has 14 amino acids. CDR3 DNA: TGTGCCAGCAGCCTCGGGACTGACTCCTACGAGCAGTACTTC. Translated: CASSLGTDSYEQYF.

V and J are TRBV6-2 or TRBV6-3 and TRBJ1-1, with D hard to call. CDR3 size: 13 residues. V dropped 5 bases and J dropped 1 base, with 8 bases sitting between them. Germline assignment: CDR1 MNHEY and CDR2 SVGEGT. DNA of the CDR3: TGTGCCAGCAGTCGGTCCCGGAACACTGAAGCTTTCTTT. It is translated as CASSRSRNTEAFF.

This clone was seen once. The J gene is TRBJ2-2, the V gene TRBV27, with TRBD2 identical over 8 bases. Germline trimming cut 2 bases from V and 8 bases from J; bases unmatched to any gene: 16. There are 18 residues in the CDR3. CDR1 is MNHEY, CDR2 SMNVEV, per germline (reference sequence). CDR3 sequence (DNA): TGTGCCAGCAGTTTAGAACCAGCGGGGGCCCTACGTATGGGGGAGCTGTTTTTT. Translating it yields CASSLEPAGALRMGELFF.

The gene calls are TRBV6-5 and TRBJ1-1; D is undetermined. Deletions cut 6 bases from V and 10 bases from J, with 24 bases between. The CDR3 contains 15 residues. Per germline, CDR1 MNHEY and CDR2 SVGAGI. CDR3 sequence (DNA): TGTGCCAGCAGACTAGATATGAGTGCCGCTCGGCCAGCTTTCTTT. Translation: CASRLDMSAARPAFF.

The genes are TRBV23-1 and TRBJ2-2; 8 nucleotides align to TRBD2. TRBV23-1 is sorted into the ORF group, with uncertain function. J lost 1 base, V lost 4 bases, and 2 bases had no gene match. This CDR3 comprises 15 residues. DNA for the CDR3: TGCGCCAGCAGTCCGGGACTAGTGAACACCGGGGAGCTGTTTTTT. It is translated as CASSPGLVNTGELFF.

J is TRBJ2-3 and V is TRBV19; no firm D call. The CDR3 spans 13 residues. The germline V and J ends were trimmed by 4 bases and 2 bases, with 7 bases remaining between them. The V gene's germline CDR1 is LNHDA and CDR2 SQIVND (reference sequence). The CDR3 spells CASSKLDTDTQYF. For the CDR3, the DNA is TGTGCCAGTAGTAAACTCGACACAGATACGCAGTATTTT.

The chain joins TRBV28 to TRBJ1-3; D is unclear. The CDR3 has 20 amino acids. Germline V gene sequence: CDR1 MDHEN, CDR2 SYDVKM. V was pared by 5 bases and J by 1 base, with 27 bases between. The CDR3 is CASSPYLLTADRTSGNTIYF. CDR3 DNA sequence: TGTGCCAGCAGTCCGTACCTTTTAACTGCGGACCGGACTTCTGGAAACACCATATATTTT. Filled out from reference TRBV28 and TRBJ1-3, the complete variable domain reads DVKVTQSSRYLVKRTGEKVFLECVQDMDHENMFWYRQDPGLGLRLIYFSYDVKMKEKGDIPEGYSVSREKKERFSLILESASTNQTSMYLCASSPYLLTADRTSGNTIYFGEGSWLTVV.

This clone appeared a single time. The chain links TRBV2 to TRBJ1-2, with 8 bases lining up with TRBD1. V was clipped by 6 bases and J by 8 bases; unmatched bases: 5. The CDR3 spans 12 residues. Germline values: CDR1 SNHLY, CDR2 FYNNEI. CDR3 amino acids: CASSQDRAGYTF. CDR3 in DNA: TGTGCCAGCAGCCAGGACAGGGCCGGCTACACCTTC.

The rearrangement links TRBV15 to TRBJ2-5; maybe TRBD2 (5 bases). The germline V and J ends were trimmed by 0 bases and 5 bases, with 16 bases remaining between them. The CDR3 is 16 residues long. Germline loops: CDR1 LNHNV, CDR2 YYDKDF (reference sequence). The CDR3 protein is CATSREIEGLGETQYF. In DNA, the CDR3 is TGTGCCACCAGCAGAGAAATAGAGGGTTTGGGGGAGACCCAGTACTTC.

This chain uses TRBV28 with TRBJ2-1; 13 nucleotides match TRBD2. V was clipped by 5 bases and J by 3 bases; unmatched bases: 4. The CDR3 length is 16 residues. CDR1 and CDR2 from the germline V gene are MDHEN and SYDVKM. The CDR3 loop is CASSRTSGRLYNEQFF. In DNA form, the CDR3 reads TGTGCCAGCAGTCGGACTAGCGGGAGACTCTACAATGAGCAGTTCTTC.

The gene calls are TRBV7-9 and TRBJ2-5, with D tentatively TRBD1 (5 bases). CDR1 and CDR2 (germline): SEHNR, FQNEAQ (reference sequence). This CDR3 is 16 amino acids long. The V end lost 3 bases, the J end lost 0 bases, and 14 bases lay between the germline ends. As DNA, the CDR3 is TGTGCCAGCAGCTTCCTTTCCTCAGGGTACCAAGAGACCCAGTACTTC. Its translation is CASSFLSSGYQETQYF.

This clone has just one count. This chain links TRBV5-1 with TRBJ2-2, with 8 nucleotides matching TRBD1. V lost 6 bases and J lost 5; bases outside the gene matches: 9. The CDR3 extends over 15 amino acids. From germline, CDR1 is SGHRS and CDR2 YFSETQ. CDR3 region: CASTPGQGITGELFF. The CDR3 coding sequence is TGCGCCAGCACCCCCGGACAGGGTATTACCGGGGAGCTGTTTTTT.

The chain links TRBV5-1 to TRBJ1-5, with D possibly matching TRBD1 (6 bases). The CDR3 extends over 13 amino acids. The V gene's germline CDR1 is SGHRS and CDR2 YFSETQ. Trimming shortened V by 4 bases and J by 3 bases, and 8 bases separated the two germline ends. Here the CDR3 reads CASSRDNNQPQHF. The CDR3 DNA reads TGCGCCAGCAGCCGGGACAACAATCAGCCCCAGCATTTT.

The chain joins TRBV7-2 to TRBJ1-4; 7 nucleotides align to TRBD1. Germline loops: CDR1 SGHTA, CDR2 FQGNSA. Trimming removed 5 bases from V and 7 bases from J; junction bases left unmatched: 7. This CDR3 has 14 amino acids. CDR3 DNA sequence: TGTGCCAGCAGCCCTAGACAGGGAGGTGAAAAACTGTTTTTT. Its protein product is CASSPRQGGEKLFF.

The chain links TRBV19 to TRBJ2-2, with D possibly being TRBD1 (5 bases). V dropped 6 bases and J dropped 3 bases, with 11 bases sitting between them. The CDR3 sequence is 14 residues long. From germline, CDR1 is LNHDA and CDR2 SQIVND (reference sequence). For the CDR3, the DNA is TGTGCCAGTAGCCCAGGGATGCACACCGGGGAGCTGTTTTTT. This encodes CASSPGMHTGELFF.

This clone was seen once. The CDR3 bases are TGCAGCGTTTCGGACAGGGGCCTGAGCTCTGGGGCCAACGTCCTGACTTTC. This sequence encodes CSVSDRGLSSGANVLTF. V gene TRBV29-1 combines with J gene TRBJ2-6; 9 bases agree with TRBD1. Per germline, CDR1 SQVTM and CDR2 ANQGSEA. This CDR3 contains 17 residues. V shed 5 bases and J 0 bases; nucleotides not matched to a gene: 8.

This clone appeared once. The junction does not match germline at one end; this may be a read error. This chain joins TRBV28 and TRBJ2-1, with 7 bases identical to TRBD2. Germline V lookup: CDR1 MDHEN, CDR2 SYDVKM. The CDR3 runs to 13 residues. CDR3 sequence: CASSLYRLAPRIF. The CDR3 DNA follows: TGTGCCAGCAGTTTATACCGACTAGCCCCCAGGATCTTC. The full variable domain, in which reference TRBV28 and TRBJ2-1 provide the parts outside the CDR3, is DVKVTQSSRYLVKRTGEKVFLECVQDMDHENMFWYRQDPGLGLRLIYFSYDVKMKEKGDIPEGYSVSREKKERFSLILESASTNQTSMYLCASSLYRLAPRIFGPGTRLTVL.